Listed below are T cell receptor beta chains from one sample, sequenced in a study of blood T cell repertoires in COVID-19. Clones were read by immunoSEQ multiplex PCR, and TCRdb kept only the in-frame ones, dropping some. The sample shows 150,000 to 200,000 clones, roughly 76% of them seen only once. Sequencing was done on a sample of peripheral blood. These receptors all come from a woman aged 50 to 60 with active or convalescent COVID-19. Each CDR3 is given with its conserved first and last residue. A D gene is named only where the DNA matches it firmly. Some rows have no size entry. The others give once, few or many, or a class for an expanded clone.

cdr3_length,d_call,j_call,v_call,clone_size,cdr3_nt,cdr3_aa
15,.,TRBJ1-2,TRBV29-1,.,TGCAGCGTTGCCCTCCTCGGGGGGCCCAACTATGGCTACACCTTC,CSVALLGGPNYGYTF
16,.,TRBJ1-4,TRBV7-2,.,TGTGCCAGCAGCTTACAGGGTCCCACAACTAATGAAAAACTGTTTTTT,CASSLQGPTTNEKLFF
14,.,TRBJ2-2,TRBV9,.,TGTGCCAGCAGCGTAAAACTGGACACCGGGGAGCTGTTTTTT,CASSVKLDTGELFF
13,TRBD1,TRBJ2-1,TRBV12-3/TRBV12-4,.,TGTGCCAGCAGTTTAGAGGGGACAGGGAATTCGCTCTTC,CASSLEGTGNSLF
18,TRBD1,TRBJ2-1,TRBV29-1,.,TGCAGCGTTGGCCCCGGGACAGGGGAAATTGGATCCTACAATGAGCAGTTCTTC,CSVGPGTGEIGSYNEQFF
13,TRBD1,TRBJ2-5,TRBV19,.,TGTGCCAGTATTACAGGACAGGGAAAGACCCAGTACTTC,CASITGQGKTQYF
14,.,TRBJ1-5,TRBV28,.,TGTGCCAGCAGTATGGCGGGGGACCATCAGCCCCAGCATTTT,CASSMAGDHQPQHF
18,TRBD2,TRBJ2-3,TRBV5-6,.,TGTGCCAGCAGCTCCAAGGGACTAGCGGGAGGGGTCACAGATACGCAGTATTTT,CASSSKGLAGGVTDTQYF
14,.,TRBJ2-1,TRBV6-5,few,TGTGCCAGCAGAGGCGGGATCTCCTACAATGAGCAGTTCTTC,CASRGGISYNEQFF
14,.,TRBJ1-4,TRBV5-1,.,TGCGCCAGCAGCTTGGGACAGGCTAATGAAAAACTGTTTTTT,CASSLGQANEKLFF
14,.,TRBJ1-4,TRBV4-3,once,TGCGCCAGCAGCCAAGACAGGTCTAATGAAAAACTGTTTTTT,CASSQDRSNEKLFF
18,TRBD1,TRBJ1-2,TRBV30,.,TGTGCCTGGAGTCTAGTCCCGATACTAGGGGACAGGGCCTATGGCTACACCTTC,CAWSLVPILGDRAYGYTF
13,.,TRBJ2-2,TRBV12-3/TRBV12-4,.,TGTGCCAGCAGTTTTTTCGACACCGGGGAGCTGTTTTTT,CASSFFDTGELFF
13,TRBD1,TRBJ1-2,TRBV19,.,TGTGCCAGTAGTATGGACAGGTACTATGGCTACACCTTC,CASSMDRYYGYTF
15,TRBD1,TRBJ1-5,TRBV6-6,few,TGTGCCAGCACCTCATGGGGACAGGGCGAGCAGCCCCAGCATTTT,CASTSWGQGEQPQHF
14,TRBD2,TRBJ2-7,TRBV28,.,TGTGCCAGCAGTTTCAGCGGGAGTCCCGCCGAGCAGTACTTC,CASSFSGSPAEQYF
11,.,TRBJ2-7,TRBV21-1,.,TGTGCCAGCAGCAACAACAAGGGGGCGGACTTC,CASSNNKGADF
14,TRBD1,TRBJ1-5,TRBV7-2,.,TGTGCCAGCACCCTCAGACAGGGGAATCAGCCCCAGCATTTT,CASTLRQGNQPQHF
13,TRBD2,TRBJ2-5,TRBV30,.,TGTGCCTGGACGGGGGGGTACCAAGAGACCCAGTACTTC,CAWTGGYQETQYF
14,.,TRBJ1-5,TRBV2,.,TGTGCCAGCAGTGAGAGGAGGAGAAATCAGCCCCAGCATTTT,CASSERRRNQPQHF
17,TRBD2,TRBJ2-1,TRBV5-4,.,TGTGCCAGCACGCCGGCTAGCGGAGTCTTATCGGGCAATGAGCAGTTCTTC,CASTPASGVLSGNEQFF
13,.,TRBJ1-1,TRBV5-1,.,TGCGCCAGCAGTGACTTGCCCCAGAGTGAAGCTTTCTTT,CASSDLPQSEAFF
14,.,TRBJ2-2,TRBV7-8,.,TGTGCCAGCAGCTTAGCCCGGAGCGGCGGGGAGCTGTTTTTT,CASSLARSGGELFF
17,.,TRBJ2-7,TRBV2,.,TGTGCCAGCAGTGAAGCGCGGCCAGCGGAACCCCCCTACGAGCAGTACTTC,CASSEARPAEPPYEQYF
17,TRBD1,TRBJ1-1,TRBV19,.,TGTGCCAGTAACAACGGAGGGACAGGGGGCCGAAACACTGAAGCTTTCTTT,CASNNGGTGGRNTEAFF
15,.,TRBJ2-2,TRBV7-2,.,TGTGCCAGCAGACTTGGTAGCACGAACACCGGGGAGCTGTTTTTT,CASRLGSTNTGELFF
14,.,TRBJ2-3,TRBV6-2/TRBV6-3,.,TGTGCCAGCAGTTACTCGACTAGCACAGATACGCAGTATTTT,CASSYSTSTDTQYF
17,TRBD1,TRBJ2-1,TRBV29-1,.,TGCAGCGTGGGGCACTCAACCGGGACAGGGTATGGCAATGAGCAGTTCTTC,CSVGHSTGTGYGNEQFF
15,.,TRBJ2-1,TRBV9,.,TGTGCCAGCAGCGTAGCGGTCGGTCGGGGAGAGGAGCAGTTCTTC,CASSVAVGRGEEQFF
16,TRBD2,TRBJ2-3,TRBV23-1,.,TGCGCCACACGACCGGGACTAGCGAGAGACACAGATACGCAGTATTTT,CATRPGLARDTDTQYF
13,.,TRBJ1-1,TRBV7-9,few,TGTGCCAGCAGCTCCCAGGGGCACACTGAAGCTTTCTTT,CASSSQGHTEAFF
11,.,TRBJ1-1,TRBV29-1,.,TGCAGCGTTGCCCGTGGGGGCGAAGCTTTCTTT,CSVARGGEAFF
16,.,TRBJ1-3,TRBV28,.,TGTGCCAGCAGTTTAGGGGTGGCAGGGACTGGAAACACCATATATTTT,CASSLGVAGTGNTIYF
13,.,TRBJ1-1,TRBV5-1,.,TGCGCCAGCAGCTTGGCAGAGAACACTGAAGCTTTCTTT,CASSLAENTEAFF
16,.,TRBJ1-5,TRBV5-6,.,TGTGCCAGCAGCTTGTGGGGGGGCCGCAGCAATCAGCCCCAGCATTTT,CASSLWGGRSNQPQHF
15,.,TRBJ1-1,TRBV7-2,.,TGTGCCAGCAGCTTAGAGGGGCAGGGGCGTACTGAAGCTTTCTTT,CASSLEGQGRTEAFF
15,TRBD1,TRBJ1-2,TRBV28,.,TGTGCCAGCAGTTCCCCCGGGACAGGGTTATATGGCTACACCTTC,CASSSPGTGLYGYTF
16,TRBD2,TRBJ2-7,TRBV4-3,few,TGCGCCAGCAGCCAGAACCACCGGGGGGGCGGGTACGAGCAGTACTTC,CASSQNHRGGGYEQYF
16,.,TRBJ2-7,TRBV28,once,TGTGCCAGCAGTCCCTCAATGACACCGAGCTCCTACGAGCAGTACTTC,CASSPSMTPSSYEQYF
15,TRBD1,TRBJ2-3,TRBV6-5,.,TGTGCCAGCAGTCTCGGGACAGGCGGCACAGATACGCAGTATTTT,CASSLGTGGTDTQYF
15,TRBD1,TRBJ1-2,TRBV2,.,TGTGCCAGCAGGACCGGGACAGGGGATCGCGATGGCTACACCTTC,CASRTGTGDRDGYTF
18,TRBD2,TRBJ2-1,TRBV30,.,TGTGCCTGGAGTAAAACCAGGACTAGCGGAGACATTTACAATGAGCAGTTCTTC,CAWSKTRTSGDIYNEQFF
13,.,TRBJ1-4,TRBV20-1,.,TGCAGTGCTTGTGGACAGTCATGTGAAAAACTGTTTTTT,CSACGQSCEKLFF
15,.,TRBJ2-5,TRBV7-2,.,TGTGCCAGCAGCTTAGGGAGTAGCTTGCGGGAGACCCAGTACTTC,CASSLGSSLRETQYF
15,.,TRBJ2-5,TRBV5-1,.,TGCGCCAGCAGCTTGGGGGGTAGGGGGCAAGAGACCCAGTACTTC,CASSLGGRGQETQYF